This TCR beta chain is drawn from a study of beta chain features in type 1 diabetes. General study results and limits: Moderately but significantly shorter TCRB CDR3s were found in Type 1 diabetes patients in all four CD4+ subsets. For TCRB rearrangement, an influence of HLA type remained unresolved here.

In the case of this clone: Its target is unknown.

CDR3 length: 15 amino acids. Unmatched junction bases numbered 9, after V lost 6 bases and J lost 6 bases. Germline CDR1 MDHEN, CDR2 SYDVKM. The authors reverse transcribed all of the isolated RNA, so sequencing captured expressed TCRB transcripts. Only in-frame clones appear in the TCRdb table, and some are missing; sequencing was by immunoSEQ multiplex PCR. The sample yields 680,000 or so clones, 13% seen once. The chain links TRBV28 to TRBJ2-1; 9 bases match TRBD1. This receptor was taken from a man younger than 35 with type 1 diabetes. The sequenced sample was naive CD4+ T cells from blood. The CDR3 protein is CASSLTGGLSNEQFF. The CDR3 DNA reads TGTGCCAGCAGCCTTACAGGGGGCCTGTCCAATGAGCAGTTCTTC.